One and the same sample provided the 21 T cell receptor beta chains below, sequenced in a study of T-cell reconstitution after alpha-beta-depleted transplantation in children. Unique molecular identifiers were incorporated when the TCRbeta library was constructed. Each CDR3 protein is one row after TCRdb ran MiXCR on the PCR reads. Of 150,000 to 200,000 distinct CDR3 sequences in the sample, more than 6.5% were seen once. Sequenced material: PBMCs from the stem cell graft donor, taken from the stem cell graft. All receptors derive from a human donor who donated a stem cell graft to a child with Wiskott-Aldrich syndrome.

This chain connects TRBV7-2 to TRBJ1-2; 10 nucleotides agree with TRBD1. The CDR3 totals 15 residues. V was clipped by 5 bases and J by 4 bases; unmatched bases: 7. Germline V lookup: CDR1 SGHTA, CDR2 FQGNSA. The CDR3 DNA follows: TGTGCCAGCAGCCCCCGGGACAGGGGACCCTATGGCTACACCTTC. Its translation: CASSPRDRGPYGYTF.

The V gene is TRBV7-2, the J gene TRBJ2-3; D is uncertain. V gave up 4 bases and J gave up 1 base, with 9 bases separating them. The CDR3 runs to 14 residues. Germline CDR1 reads SGHTA; CDR2 reads FQGNSA. The CDR3: CASSSRVGTDTQYF. CDR3 DNA: TGTGCCAGCAGCTCTAGGGTAGGCACAGATACGCAGTATTTT.

The chain has TRBV5-1 and TRBJ2-5, with 8 positions matching TRBD2. CDR3 size: 18 residues. Germline CDR1 is SGHRS and CDR2 is YFSETQ. J was trimmed by 1 base and V by 2 bases; bases with no gene match: 13. CDR3 protein: CASSFSLSGGPLQETQYF. The CDR3 bases are TGCGCCAGCAGCTTTTCTTTATCGGGAGGGCCCCTCCAAGAGACCCAGTACTTC.

This clonotype was seen ten or more times. The V gene is TRBV29-1, the J gene TRBJ1-1, with a weak D call TRBD1 (5 bases). The germline gives CDR1 SQVTM, CDR2 ANQGSEA. The CDR3 totals 13 residues. V gave up 3 bases and J gave up 2 bases, with 10 bases separating them. CDR3 residues: CSVDNGANTEAFF. Written as DNA, the CDR3 is TGCAGCGTTGATAACGGGGCAAACACTGAAGCTTTCTTT.

This chain joins TRBV19 and TRBJ1-1; D unclear. The length of the CDR3 is 15 residues. The V gene lost 4 bases and the J gene lost 5 bases, with 17 bases spanning the gap. Germline CDR1 and CDR2: LNHDA and SQIVND (reference sequence). The CDR3 here is CASSKLEGVGTEAFF. CDR3 in DNA: TGTGCCAGTAGTAAATTAGAAGGAGTAGGAACTGAAGCTTTCTTT.

This clonotype was detected many times. The chain uses TRBV4-3 and TRBJ2-6, with no clear D. Between the trimmed V and J ends, which lost 3 bases and 2 bases, there was a span of 14 bases. Per the germline V gene, CDR1 is LGHNA and CDR2 is YSLEER. This CDR3 spans 17 amino acids. CDR3 nucleotide sequence: TGCGCCAGCAGCCAGGATGGGCCCGGACCTGGGGCCAACGTCCTGACTTTC. Translating gives CASSQDGPGPGANVLTF.

This clonotype was seen more than once but under ten times. V is TRBV5-1 and J is TRBJ2-5; no firm D call. This CDR3 region has 13 residues. Germline V gene data show CDR1 as SGHRS and CDR2 as YFSETQ. V gave up 0 bases and J gave up 4 bases, with 7 bases separating them. As DNA, the CDR3 is TGCGCCAGCAGCTTGGGCCAGATAGAGACCCAGTACTTC. Translation gives CASSLGQIETQYF. Supplemented by reference TRBV5-1 and TRBJ2-5, the full variable domain reads KAGVTQTPRYLIKTRGQQVTLSCSPISGHRSVSWYQQTPGQGLQFLFEYFSETQRNKGNFPGRFSGRQFSNSRSEMNVSTLELGDSALYLCASSLGQIETQYFGPGTRLLVL.

Note on this clonotype: This clone may be a read error of a much larger clone one base away. This rearrangement joins TRBV5-1 to TRBJ2-6; D is perhaps TRBD1 (6 bases). Germline lookup yields CDR1 SGHRS and CDR2 YFSETQ. The CDR3 is 20 residues long. This CDR3 is CASSLDPDRWGHSGANALTF. CDR3 nucleotides: TGCGCCAGCAGCTTGGACCCTGACAGGTGGGGACACTCTGGGGCCAACGCCCTGACTTTC.

This clonotype was detected ten times or more. The chain employs TRBV20-1 and TRBJ2-6; D is undetermined. The CDR3 covers 12 residues. V was shortened by 3 bases and J by 11 bases, with 11 bases between the two germline ends. The germline gives CDR1 DFQATT, CDR2 SNEGSKA (reference sequence). The CDR3 loop is CSASRSGDVLTF. CDR3 nucleotide sequence: TGCAGTGCTAGTCGCAGTGGGGACGTCCTGACTTTC.

Many counts were recorded for this clonotype. V and J are TRBV7-9 and TRBJ1-4; D is perhaps TRBD1 (5 bases). Trimming took off 4 bases at V and 7 bases at J, with 10 bases between the two ends. The CDR3 covers 13 residues. In germline, CDR1 is SEHNR, CDR2 FQNEAQ (reference sequence). DNA for the CDR3: TGTGCCAGCAGCTCGGGGGAGGGTGAAAAACTGTTTTTT. It yields the protein CASSSGEGEKLFF.

Ten or more counts support this clonotype. J is TRBJ1-1 and V is TRBV7-8, with a tentative D call TRBD1 (6 bases). The CDR3 sequence is 14 residues long. The V end was cut by 5 bases, the J end by 3 bases, with 13 bases between. Germline assignment: CDR1 SGHVS and CDR2 FQNEAQ. The CDR3 loop reads CASSLQGGDTEAFF. Here the CDR3 DNA reads TGTGCCAGCAGCCTACAGGGAGGCGACACTGAAGCTTTCTTT.

This clonotype turned up a few times. The chain couples TRBV9 to TRBJ2-1, with D possibly TRBD2 on 6 matching bases. V was clipped by 4 bases and J by 4 bases, with 18 bases between them. In germline, CDR1 is SGDLS, CDR2 YYNGEE. The CDR3 has 16 residues. The CDR3 DNA is TGTGCCAGCAGCCCCATCGGGTCTAGCGAGTACAATGAGCAGTTCTTC. The encoded protein is CASSPIGSSEYNEQFF.

V and J are TRBV5-1 and TRBJ1-2; D might be TRBD1 (6 bases). Trimming stripped 0 bases from V and 6 bases from J, with 15 bases between. Germline loops: CDR1 SGHRS, CDR2 YFSETQ. The CDR3 extends over 15 amino acids. Here the CDR3 DNA reads TGCGCCAGCAGCTTGGCGACTCAGGGGAAAAATGGCTACACCTTC. Its protein product is CASSLATQGKNGYTF. Full variable domain (rest looked up from reference TRBV5-1 and TRBJ1-2): KAGVTQTPRYLIKTRGQQVTLSCSPISGHRSVSWYQQTPGQGLQFLFEYFSETQRNKGNFPGRFSGRQFSNSRSEMNVSTLELGDSALYLCASSLATQGKNGYTFGSGTRLTVV.

This sequence joins TRBV9 and TRBJ2-1, with D unresolved. With 0 bases removed from V and 2 bases from J, the gap between germline ends came to 6 bases. Germline-derived CDR1 and CDR2 are SGDLS and YYNGEE. The CDR3 spans 14 residues. The CDR3 region has the DNA TGTGCCAGCAGCGTAGATCTAACCTACAATGAGCAGTTCTTC. This encodes CASSVDLTYNEQFF.

This clonotype was seen ten or more times. The genes are TRBV15 and TRBJ2-2, with 7 bases matching TRBD1. The CDR3 totals 19 residues. The germline gives CDR1 LNHNV, CDR2 YYDKDF (reference sequence). V lost 5 bases to trimming and J lost 3 bases; unmatched junction nucleotides: 18. The CDR3 DNA reads TGTGCCACCAGCGGAAGACAGGGTAAGGCCAACCCATACACCGGGGAGCTGTTTTTT. Encoded protein: CATSGRQGKANPYTGELFF.

J is TRBJ1-5 and V is TRBV20-1, with TRBD1 as a possible D gene (5 bases). V shed 7 bases and J shed 4 bases, with 20 bases lying between them. The CDR3 length is 15 residues. The germline V gene encodes CDR1 DFQATT and CDR2 SNEGSKA (reference sequence). CDR3: CSVFRDSTTNQPQHF. The DNA of the CDR3 is TGCAGTGTTTTCCGTGACAGCACGACAAATCAGCCCCAGCATTTT.

The chain links TRBV4-2 to TRBJ2-2; no clear D. The germline CDR1 and CDR2 sequences are LGHNA and YNFKEQ. The V end was cut by 10 bases, the J end by 0 bases, with 21 bases between. There are 17 residues in the CDR3. The CDR3 protein is CAMGLGLGTSNTGELFF. Written as DNA, the CDR3 is TGTGCCATGGGCCTCGGGCTTGGAACCTCGAACACCGGGGAGCTGTTTTTT.

In regard to this clonotype: One base away lies a much larger clone, so this may be a sequencing read error. The genes are TRBV10-3 and TRBJ2-1; no clear D gene. CDR3 size: 13 residues. Germline-derived CDR1 and CDR2 are ENHRY and SYGVKD. CDR3 nucleotides: TGTGCCATTAGTGTACCCTCCTACAATGAGCAGTTCTTC. It codes for CAISVPSYNEQFF.

In regard to this clonotype: A read error may explain this, as a much larger clone is one base away. This rearrangement joins TRBV5-1 to TRBJ2-1; D remains unclear. With 5 bases removed from V and 3 bases from J, the gap between germline ends came to 15 bases. Germline V gene data show CDR1 as SGHRS and CDR2 as YFSETQ. The CDR3 loop spans 15 amino acids. The CDR3 reads CASSRWINDYNEQFF. In DNA form, the CDR3 reads TGCGCCAGCAGTCGGTGGATCAACGACTACAATGAGCAGTTCTTC. Full variable domain (rest looked up from reference TRBV5-1 and TRBJ2-1): KAGVTQTPRYLIKTRGQQVTLSCSPISGHRSVSWYQQTPGQGLQFLFEYFSETQRNKGNFPGRFSGRQFSNSRSEMNVSTLELGDSALYLCASSRWINDYNEQFFGPGTRLTVL.

V usage is TRBV30 and J usage is TRBJ2-2; perhaps TRBD2 as D (5 bases). The CDR3 contains 14 residues. Trimming took 2 bases from V and 4 from J, leaving 11 bases between them. Germline CDR1 and CDR2: GTSNPN and SVGIG (reference sequence). The CDR3 sequence: CAWSSGFSTGELFF. In DNA form, the CDR3 reads TGTGCCTGGAGTTCGGGGTTCAGCACCGGGGAGCTGTTTTTT.

This clonotype appeared many times. The genes are TRBV5-5 and TRBJ1-5; D perhaps matches TRBD1 (5 bases). V lost 2 bases to trimming and J lost 1 base, with 16 bases between them. Germline CDR1 SGHKS, CDR2 YYEKEE (reference sequence). The CDR3 loop spans 17 amino acids. The CDR3 coding sequence is TGTGCCAGCAGCTTTTCTATGCAGGGCTCGAGCAATCAGCCCCAGCATTTT. This gives the protein CASSFSMQGSSNQPQHF.